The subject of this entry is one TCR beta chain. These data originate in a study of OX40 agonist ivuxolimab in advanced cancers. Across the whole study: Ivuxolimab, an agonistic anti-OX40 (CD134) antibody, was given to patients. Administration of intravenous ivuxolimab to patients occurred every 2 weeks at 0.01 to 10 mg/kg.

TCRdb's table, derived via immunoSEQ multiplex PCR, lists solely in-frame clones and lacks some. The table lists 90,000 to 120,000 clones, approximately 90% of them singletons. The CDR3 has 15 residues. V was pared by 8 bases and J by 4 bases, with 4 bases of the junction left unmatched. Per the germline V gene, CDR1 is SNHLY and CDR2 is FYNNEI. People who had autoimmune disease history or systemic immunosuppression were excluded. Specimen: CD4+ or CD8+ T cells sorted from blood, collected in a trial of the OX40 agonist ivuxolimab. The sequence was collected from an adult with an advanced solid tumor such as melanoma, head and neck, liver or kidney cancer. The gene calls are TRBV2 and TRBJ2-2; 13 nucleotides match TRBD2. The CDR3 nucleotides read TGTGCCAGCGGACTAGCGGGAGCACGCACCGGGGAGCTGTTTTTT. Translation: CASGLAGARTGELFF.